These T cell receptor beta chains were read from a single sample in a study of T cells in Graves' hyperthyroidism and ophthalmopathy. MiXCR, applied by TCRdb to the multiplex PCR reads, yields one record per CDR3 protein. The table has approximately 400,000 distinct CDR3 sequences, roughly 15% seen once. The sequenced material came from blood. These receptors were taken from a woman aged 30 to 39 with Graves' ophthalmopathy. Each CDR3 is given with its conserved first and last residue. The order of the fields is CDR3 protein, CDR3 DNA, J gene, clone size, V gene, D gene. The D gene is left open where the match is weak. Where a row states a size, it is once, few, many or the class of an expanded clone; other rows omit it.

cdr3_aa: CSAKPGRGRVNEQFF
cdr3_nt: TGCAGTGCGAAGCCTGGTCGGGGCAGGGTGAATGAGCAGTTCTTC
j_call: TRBJ2-1
clone_size: many
v_call: TRBV20-1
d_call: .

cdr3_aa: CASSLDWEFRGPKNIQYF
cdr3_nt: TGTGCCAGCAGCTTAGATTGGGAGTTCCGAGGTCCCAAAAACATTCAGTACTTC
j_call: TRBJ2-4
clone_size: many
v_call: TRBV11-2
d_call: .

cdr3_aa: CASSHRRVLDEQYF
cdr3_nt: TGTGCCAGCAGTCATCGTCGAGTCCTGGACGAGCAGTACTTC
j_call: TRBJ2-7
clone_size: many
v_call: TRBV12-3/TRBV12-4
d_call: .

cdr3_aa: CASSPLARGGNTGELFF
cdr3_nt: TGTGCCAGCAGCCCCTTAGCGCGGGGGGGAAACACCGGGGAGCTGTTTTTT
j_call: TRBJ2-2
clone_size: many
v_call: TRBV3-1
d_call: TRBD2

cdr3_aa: CASHDRTASSGNTIYF
cdr3_nt: TGTGCCAGCCACGACCGGACGGCGAGCTCTGGAAACACCATATATTTT
j_call: TRBJ1-3
clone_size: few
v_call: TRBV2
d_call: .

cdr3_aa: CASSFRDVYKTQYF
cdr3_nt: TGTGCCAGCAGTTTCCGGGACGTCTACAAGACCCAGTACTTC
j_call: TRBJ2-5
clone_size: many
v_call: TRBV6-2/TRBV6-3
d_call: .

cdr3_aa: CASSDRDGNQPQHF
cdr3_nt: TGTGCCAGCAGTGACAGGGACGGCAATCAGCCCCAGCATTTT
j_call: TRBJ1-5
clone_size: .
v_call: TRBV6-1
d_call: .

cdr3_aa: CASSNKGLAVGNTQYF
cdr3_nt: TGTGCCAGCAGCAATAAGGGACTAGCGGTAGGAAATACGCAGTATTTT
j_call: TRBJ2-3
clone_size: many
v_call: TRBV12-3/TRBV12-4
d_call: TRBD2

cdr3_aa: CASSLKGQGLDEQYF
cdr3_nt: TGTGCCAGCAGCTTAAAGGGGCAGGGGTTGGACGAGCAGTACTTC
j_call: TRBJ2-7
clone_size: many
v_call: TRBV7-3
d_call: .

cdr3_aa: CASSPEPGDHEQYF
cdr3_nt: TGTGCCAGCAGCCCCGAGCCAGGGGATCACGAGCAGTACTTC
j_call: TRBJ2-7
clone_size: many
v_call: TRBV7-9
d_call: .

cdr3_aa: CASSGVFPSSYNEQFF
cdr3_nt: TGTGCCAGCAGTGGGGTTTTCCCGAGCTCCTACAATGAGCAGTTCTTC
j_call: TRBJ2-1
clone_size: many
v_call: TRBV6-1
d_call: .

cdr3_aa: CASRKLAGETYEQYF
cdr3_nt: TGTGCCAGCAGGAAACTAGCGGGAGAGACCTACGAGCAGTACTTC
j_call: TRBJ2-7
clone_size: .
v_call: TRBV7-2
d_call: TRBD2

cdr3_aa: CASSFGTTNTEAFF
cdr3_nt: TGTGCCAGCAGTTTCGGGACAACGAACACTGAAGCTTTCTTT
j_call: TRBJ1-1
clone_size: many
v_call: TRBV6-1
d_call: .

cdr3_aa: CASSRGGGDSYEQYF
cdr3_nt: TGCGCCAGCAGCCGCGGCGGGGGGGATTCCTACGAGCAGTACTTC
j_call: TRBJ2-7
clone_size: many
v_call: TRBV5-1
d_call: TRBD2

cdr3_aa: CASSIAETGGLNEQFF
cdr3_nt: TGTGCCAGTAGTATCGCAGAGACAGGGGGTCTCAATGAGCAGTTCTTC
j_call: TRBJ2-1
clone_size: few
v_call: TRBV19
d_call: TRBD1

cdr3_aa: CSANPPGLAGGAEQFF
cdr3_nt: TGCAGTGCTAACCCTCCGGGACTAGCGGGGGGCGCTGAGCAGTTCTTC
j_call: TRBJ2-1
clone_size: .
v_call: TRBV20-1
d_call: TRBD2

cdr3_aa: CSVATGMTGNTIYF
cdr3_nt: TGCAGCGTTGCGACAGGGATGACGGGAAACACCATATATTTT
j_call: TRBJ1-3
clone_size: .
v_call: TRBV29-1
d_call: TRBD1

cdr3_aa: CASSLSVQGASTEAFF
cdr3_nt: TGTGCCAGCAGTCTAAGCGTGCAGGGGGCGAGCACTGAAGCTTTCTTT
j_call: TRBJ1-1
clone_size: many
v_call: TRBV12-3/TRBV12-4
d_call: TRBD1

cdr3_aa: CASSSRDASYNEQFF
cdr3_nt: TGCGCCAGCAGCAGCCGGGACGCCTCCTACAATGAGCAGTTCTTC
j_call: TRBJ2-1
clone_size: many
v_call: TRBV5-1
d_call: .

cdr3_aa: CSVQGGRGTDTQYF
cdr3_nt: TGCAGTGTTCAGGGGGGCCGGGGCACAGATACGCAGTATTTT
j_call: TRBJ2-3
clone_size: many
v_call: TRBV20-1
d_call: .

cdr3_aa: CASSLGGFWATDTQYF
cdr3_nt: TGTGCCAGCAGCTTGGGGGGGTTCTGGGCCACAGATACGCAGTATTTT
j_call: TRBJ2-3
clone_size: .
v_call: TRBV5-4
d_call: .

cdr3_aa: CASSLSRDHNKFF
cdr3_nt: TGTGCCAGCAGCTTATCCAGGGACCATAATAAGTTCTTC
j_call: TRBJ2-1
clone_size: many
v_call: TRBV7-9
d_call: .

cdr3_aa: CASSEKSGKTQYF
cdr3_nt: TGCGCCAGCAGTGAGAAGTCCGGGAAGACCCAGTACTTC
j_call: TRBJ2-5
clone_size: few
v_call: TRBV10-1
d_call: .

cdr3_aa: CTSSLAGKPHSYNEQLF
cdr3_nt: TGTACCAGCAGCTTAGCGGGGAAACCCCACTCCTACAATGAGCAGCTCTTC
j_call: TRBJ2-1
clone_size: .
v_call: TRBV7-9
d_call: TRBD2

cdr3_aa: CASSLRTSGANTDTQYF
cdr3_nt: TGCGCCAGCAGCCTACGGACTAGCGGGGCGAACACAGATACGCAGTATTTT
j_call: TRBJ2-3
clone_size: .
v_call: TRBV4-1
d_call: TRBD2

cdr3_aa: CATQGGYEQYF
cdr3_nt: TGTGCCACCCAGGGGGGGTACGAGCAGTACTTC
j_call: TRBJ2-7
clone_size: many
v_call: TRBV28
d_call: .

cdr3_aa: CSAHLGTSGGSETQYF
cdr3_nt: TGCAGTGCTCACCTCGGGACTAGCGGGGGATCGGAGACCCAGTACTTC
j_call: TRBJ2-5
clone_size: many
v_call: TRBV20-1
d_call: TRBD2

cdr3_aa: CATSDRGTQETQYF
cdr3_nt: TGTGCCACCAGTGATCGGGGGACCCAAGAGACCCAGTACTTC
j_call: TRBJ2-5
clone_size: few
v_call: TRBV24-1
d_call: .

cdr3_aa: CASRVGGIGETQYF
cdr3_nt: TGTGCCAGCAGAGTCGGGGGGATTGGAGAGACCCAGTACTTC
j_call: TRBJ2-5
clone_size: many
v_call: TRBV5-8
d_call: TRBD2

cdr3_aa: CASSAQDRGDNQPQHF
cdr3_nt: TGTGCCAGCAGCGCCCAAGACAGGGGTGACAATCAGCCCCAGCATTTT
j_call: TRBJ1-5
clone_size: many
v_call: TRBV7-2
d_call: TRBD1

cdr3_aa: CASSQPWTGGSEKLFF
cdr3_nt: TGTGCCAGCAGTCAACCTTGGACAGGGGGAAGTGAAAAACTGTTTTTT
j_call: TRBJ1-4
clone_size: .
v_call: TRBV25-1
d_call: TRBD1

cdr3_aa: CASSPRDGLNNEQFF
cdr3_nt: TGTGCCAGCAGCCCGAGGGACGGACTAAACAATGAGCAGTTCTTC
j_call: TRBJ2-1
clone_size: many
v_call: TRBV3-1
d_call: .

cdr3_aa: CVSSQVSDTQYF
cdr3_nt: TGTGTCAGCAGCCAAGTCTCGGATACGCAGTATTTT
j_call: TRBJ2-3
clone_size: many
v_call: TRBV3-1
d_call: .

cdr3_aa: CASSISGPTVPNTEAFF
cdr3_nt: TGTGCCAGTAGTATTTCAGGCCCCACCGTTCCGAACACTGAAGCTTTCTTT
j_call: TRBJ1-1
clone_size: few
v_call: TRBV19
d_call: .

cdr3_aa: CASSLPASDINEQFF
cdr3_nt: TGTGCTAGCAGCTTGCCGGCTAGCGATATCAATGAGCAGTTCTTC
j_call: TRBJ2-1
clone_size: .
v_call: TRBV5-5
d_call: .